This TCR beta chain was sequenced for a study of synovial regulatory T cells in juvenile arthritis. This CDR3 is built from 14 residues. Only the protein sequence is given. Germline values: CDR1 ENHRY, CDR2 SYGVKD. Sequencing was performed with immunoSEQ multiplex PCR; in TCRdb, only in-frame clones are kept and a portion is missing. The sample holds roughly 8,000 clones. The rearrangement uses TRBV10-3 and TRBJ2-1; as DNA is missing, the TRBD1 call by TCRdb cannot be tested. This TCR derives from a donor younger than 30 with juvenile idiopathic arthritis. Sequencing was done on a sample of Treg cells from blood. Subset given: remaining (HLA-DR-negative) circulating blood Treg cells. The CDR3: CASNRDRAFSEQFF.